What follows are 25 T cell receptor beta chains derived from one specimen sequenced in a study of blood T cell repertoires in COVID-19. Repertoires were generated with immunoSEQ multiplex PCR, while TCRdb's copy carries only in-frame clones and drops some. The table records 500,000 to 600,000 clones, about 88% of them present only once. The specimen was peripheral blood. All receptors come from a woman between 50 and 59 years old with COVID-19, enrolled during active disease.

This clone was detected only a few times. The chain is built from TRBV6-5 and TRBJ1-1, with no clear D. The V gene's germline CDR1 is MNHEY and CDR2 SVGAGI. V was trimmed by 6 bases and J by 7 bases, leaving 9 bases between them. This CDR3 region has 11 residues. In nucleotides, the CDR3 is TGTGCCAGCAGCCAGTCCCTTGAAGCTTTCTTT. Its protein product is CASSQSLEAFF.

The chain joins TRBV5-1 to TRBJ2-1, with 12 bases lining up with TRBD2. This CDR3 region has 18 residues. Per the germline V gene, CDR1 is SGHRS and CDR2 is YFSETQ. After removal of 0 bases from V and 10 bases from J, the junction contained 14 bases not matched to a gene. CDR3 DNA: TGCGCCAGCAGCTTGGCTCCGGGACTAGCGGGCCGGGCGGGAGAGCAGTTCTTC. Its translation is CASSLAPGLAGRAGEQFF.

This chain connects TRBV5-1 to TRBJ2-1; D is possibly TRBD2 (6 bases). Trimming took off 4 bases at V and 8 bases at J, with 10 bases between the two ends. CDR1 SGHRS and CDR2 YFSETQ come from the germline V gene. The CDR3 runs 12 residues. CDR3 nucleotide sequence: TGCGCCAGCAGCATTGGAGGGCATGAGCAGTTCTTC. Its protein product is CASSIGGHEQFF.

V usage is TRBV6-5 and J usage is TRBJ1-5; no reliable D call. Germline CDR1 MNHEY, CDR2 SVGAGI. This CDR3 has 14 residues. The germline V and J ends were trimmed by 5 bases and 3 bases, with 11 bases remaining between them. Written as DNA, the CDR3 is TGTGCCAGCAGTAGAACCGGAGTCAATCAGCCCCAGCATTTT. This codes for CASSRTGVNQPQHF.

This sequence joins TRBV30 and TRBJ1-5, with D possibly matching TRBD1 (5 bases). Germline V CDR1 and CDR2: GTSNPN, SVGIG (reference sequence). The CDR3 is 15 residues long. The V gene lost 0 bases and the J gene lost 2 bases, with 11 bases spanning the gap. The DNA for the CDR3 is TGTGCCTGGAGTGTACGGGGGATGGGCAATCAGCCCCAGCATTTT. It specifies CAWSVRGMGNQPQHF.

Here the CDR3 DNA reads TGTGCCAGCAGCCAATCCATCCTAGCGGGGGGTTTGAATGAGCAGTTCTTC. Translated, it gives CASSQSILAGGLNEQFF. The gene calls are TRBV4-2 and TRBJ2-1; 11 bases match TRBD2. Germline values: CDR1 LGHNA, CDR2 YNFKEQ. V was clipped by 2 bases and J by 7 bases; unmatched bases: 10. The CDR3 length is 17 residues.

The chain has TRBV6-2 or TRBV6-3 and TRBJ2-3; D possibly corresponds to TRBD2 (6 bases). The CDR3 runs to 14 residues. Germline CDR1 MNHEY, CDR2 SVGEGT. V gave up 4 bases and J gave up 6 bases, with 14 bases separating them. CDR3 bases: TGTGCCAGCAGTTTAAGCTTGGGGAGGGATACGCAGTATTTT. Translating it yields CASSLSLGRDTQYF.

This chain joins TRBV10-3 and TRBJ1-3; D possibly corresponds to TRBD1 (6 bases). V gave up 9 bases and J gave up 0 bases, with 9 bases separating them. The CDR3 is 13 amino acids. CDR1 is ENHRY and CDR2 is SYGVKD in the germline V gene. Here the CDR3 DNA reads TGTGCCATACAGGACAGCTCTGGAAACACCATATATTTT. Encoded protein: CAIQDSSGNTIYF.

This CDR3 is CASSRTQGGGYTF. CDR3 bases: TGTGCCAGCAGTCGAACCCAGGGGGGTGGCTACACCTTC. The chain combines TRBV27 with TRBJ1-2; 7 nucleotides line up with TRBD1. CDR1 is MNHEY and CDR2 is SMNVEV in the germline V gene (reference sequence). The trim removed 5 bases at V and 7 bases at J, leaving 7 bases unmatched. The CDR3 is 13 amino acids.

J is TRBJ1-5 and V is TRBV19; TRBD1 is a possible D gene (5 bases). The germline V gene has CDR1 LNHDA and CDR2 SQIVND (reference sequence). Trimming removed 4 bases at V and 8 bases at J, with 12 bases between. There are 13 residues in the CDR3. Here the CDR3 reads CASSNAGGKPQHF. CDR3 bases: TGTGCCAGTAGTAACGCCGGGGGGAAGCCCCAGCATTTT.

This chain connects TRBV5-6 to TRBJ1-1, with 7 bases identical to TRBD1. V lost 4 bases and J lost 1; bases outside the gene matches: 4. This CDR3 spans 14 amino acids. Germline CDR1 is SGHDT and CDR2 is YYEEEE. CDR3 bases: TGTGCCAGCAGCCTATGGACAGGGAACACTGAAGCTTTCTTT. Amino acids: CASSLWTGNTEAFF. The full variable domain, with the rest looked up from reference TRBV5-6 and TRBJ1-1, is DAGVTQSPTHLIKTRGQQVTLRCSPKSGHDTVSWYQQALGQGPQFIFQYYEEEERQRGNFPDRFSGHQFPNYSSELNVNALLLGDSALYLCASSLWTGNTEAFFGQGTRLTVV.

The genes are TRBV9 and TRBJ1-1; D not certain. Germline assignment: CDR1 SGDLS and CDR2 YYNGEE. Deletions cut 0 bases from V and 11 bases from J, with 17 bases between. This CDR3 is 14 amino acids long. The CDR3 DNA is TGTGCCAGCAGCGTAGAGGTCAGCCCCTTCGGGGCTTTCTTT. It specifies CASSVEVSPFGAFF. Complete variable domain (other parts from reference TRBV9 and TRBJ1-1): DSGVTQTPKHLITATGQRVTLRCSPRSGDLSVYWYQQSLDQGLQFLIQYYNGEERAKGNILERFSAQQFPDLHSELNLSSLELGDSALYFCASSVEVSPFGAFFGQGTRLTVV.

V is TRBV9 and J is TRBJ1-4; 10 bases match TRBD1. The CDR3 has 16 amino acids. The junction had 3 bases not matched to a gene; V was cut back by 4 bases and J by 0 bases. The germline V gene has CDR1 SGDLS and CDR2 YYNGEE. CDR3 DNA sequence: TGTGCCAGCAGCCCCGGACAGGGGGCAACTAATGAAAAACTGTTTTTT. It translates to CASSPGQGATNEKLFF.

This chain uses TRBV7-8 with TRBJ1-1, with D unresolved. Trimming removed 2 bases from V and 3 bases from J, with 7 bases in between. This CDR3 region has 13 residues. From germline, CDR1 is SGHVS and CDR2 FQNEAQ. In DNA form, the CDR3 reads TGTGCCAGCAGCTTAAGAGGTGACACTGAAGCTTTCTTT. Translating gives CASSLRGDTEAFF.

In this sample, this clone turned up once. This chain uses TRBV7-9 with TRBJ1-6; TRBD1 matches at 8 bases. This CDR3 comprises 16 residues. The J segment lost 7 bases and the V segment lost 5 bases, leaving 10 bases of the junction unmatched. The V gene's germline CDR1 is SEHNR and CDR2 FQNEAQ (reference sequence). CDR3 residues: CASSLTGARKNSPLHF. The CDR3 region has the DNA TGTGCCAGCAGCCTGACAGGGGCGAGGAAGAATTCACCCCTCCACTTT.

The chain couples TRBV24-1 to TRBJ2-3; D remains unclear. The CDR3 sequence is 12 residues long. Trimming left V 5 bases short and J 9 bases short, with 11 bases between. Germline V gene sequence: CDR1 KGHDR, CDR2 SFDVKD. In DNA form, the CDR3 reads TGTGCCACCAGTGGCATCGGTATCACGCAGTATTTT. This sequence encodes CATSGIGITQYF.

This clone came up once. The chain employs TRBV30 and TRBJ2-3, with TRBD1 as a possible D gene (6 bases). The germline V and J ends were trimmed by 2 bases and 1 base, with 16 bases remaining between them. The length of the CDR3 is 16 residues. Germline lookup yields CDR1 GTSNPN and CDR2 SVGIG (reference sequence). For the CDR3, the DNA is TGTGCCTGGAGTATCCTGACAGGTCGGGGCACAGATACGCAGTATTTT. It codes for CAWSILTGRGTDTQYF.

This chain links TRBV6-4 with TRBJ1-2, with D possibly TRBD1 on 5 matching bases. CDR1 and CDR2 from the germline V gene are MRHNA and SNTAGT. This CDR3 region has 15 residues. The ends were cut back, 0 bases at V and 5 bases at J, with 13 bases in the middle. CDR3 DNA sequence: TGTGCCAGCAGTGACTCGAACAGGCCTCCGTATGGCTACACCTTC. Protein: CASSDSNRPPYGYTF.

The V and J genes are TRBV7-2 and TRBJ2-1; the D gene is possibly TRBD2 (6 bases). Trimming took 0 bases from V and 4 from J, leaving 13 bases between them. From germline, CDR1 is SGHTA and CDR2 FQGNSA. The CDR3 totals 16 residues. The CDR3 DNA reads TGTGCCAGCAGCTTAGCAGCGCGGGGACCATACAATGAGCAGTTCTTC. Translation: CASSLAARGPYNEQFF.

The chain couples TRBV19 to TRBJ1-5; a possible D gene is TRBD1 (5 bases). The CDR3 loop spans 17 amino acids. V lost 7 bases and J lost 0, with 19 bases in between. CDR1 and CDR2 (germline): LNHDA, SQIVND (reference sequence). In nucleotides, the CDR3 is TGTGCCAGTACCGGAGGGAGGGGCAGACTTAGCAATCAGCCCCAGCATTTT. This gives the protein CASTGGRGRLSNQPQHF.

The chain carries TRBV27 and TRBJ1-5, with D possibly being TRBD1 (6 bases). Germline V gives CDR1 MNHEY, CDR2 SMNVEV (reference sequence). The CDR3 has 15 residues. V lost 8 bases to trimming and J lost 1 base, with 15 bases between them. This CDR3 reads CASGRTAMSNQPQHF. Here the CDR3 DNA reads TGTGCCAGCGGCCGGACAGCCATGAGCAATCAGCCCCAGCATTTT.

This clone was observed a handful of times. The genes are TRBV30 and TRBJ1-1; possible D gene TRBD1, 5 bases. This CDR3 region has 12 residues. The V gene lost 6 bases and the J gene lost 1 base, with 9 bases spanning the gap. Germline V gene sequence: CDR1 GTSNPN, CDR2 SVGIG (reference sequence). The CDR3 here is CACRVPNTEAFF. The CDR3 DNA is TGTGCCTGCAGGGTACCGAACACTGAAGCTTTCTTT.

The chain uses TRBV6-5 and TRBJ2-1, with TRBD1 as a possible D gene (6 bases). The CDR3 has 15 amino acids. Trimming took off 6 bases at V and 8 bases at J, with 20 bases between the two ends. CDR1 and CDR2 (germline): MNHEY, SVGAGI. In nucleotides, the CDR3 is TGTGCCAGCAGCCTCGTGGGGGCTGTTACCGATGAGCAGTTCTTC. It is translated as CASSLVGAVTDEQFF.

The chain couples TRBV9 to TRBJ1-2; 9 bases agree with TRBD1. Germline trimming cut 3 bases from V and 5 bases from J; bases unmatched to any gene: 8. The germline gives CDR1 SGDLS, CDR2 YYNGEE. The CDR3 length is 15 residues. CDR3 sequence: CASSAGTGKPYGYTF. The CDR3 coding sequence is TGTGCCAGCAGCGCCGGGACAGGGAAACCATATGGCTACACCTTC.

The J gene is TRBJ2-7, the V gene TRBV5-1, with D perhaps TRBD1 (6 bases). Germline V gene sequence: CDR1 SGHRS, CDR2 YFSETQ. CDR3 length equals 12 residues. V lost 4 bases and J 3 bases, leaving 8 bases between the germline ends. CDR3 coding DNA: TGCGCCAGCAGCGTGACAGGCTACGAGCAGTACTTC. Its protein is CASSVTGYEQYF.